These 14 T cell receptor beta chains originate from one sample sequenced in a study of T cells of healthy individuals. TCRdb recomputed calls from the 5' RACE reads with MiXCR, one row per CDR3 protein. The top ten hold over 9% of the sample, which has 38,000 or so distinct CDR3 sequences, approximately 4.5% seen once. Receptors were obtained from a human donor in good health.

This clonotype was detected ten times or more. The chain recombines TRBV4-2 with TRBJ2-7; 7 positions match TRBD1. V trimming: 1 base; J trimming: 3 bases; junction bases outside the gene matches: 6. Germline lookup yields CDR1 LGHNA and CDR2 YNFKEQ. The CDR3 runs to 15 residues. CDR3 protein: CASSQGLGTVYEQYF. CDR3 in DNA: TGTGCCAGCAGCCAAGGTTTAGGGACAGTCTACGAGCAGTACTTC.

This clonotype was seen more than once but under ten times. The chain links TRBV11-1 to TRBJ2-1, with 7 bases matching TRBD1. This CDR3 spans 15 amino acids. CDR1 and CDR2 from the germline V gene are SGHAT and FQDESV (reference sequence). V was pared by 5 bases and J by 3 bases, with 7 bases of the junction left unmatched. The CDR3 coding sequence is TGTGCCAGCAGCACCTGGACAGGAAACTACAATGAGCAGTTCTTC. Amino acid sequence: CASSTWTGNYNEQFF.

This clonotype was detected many times. The chain combines TRBV5-4 with TRBJ2-1, with D perhaps matching TRBD2 (6 bases). The CDR3 is 18 residues long. V was trimmed by 0 bases and J by 10 bases, leaving 26 bases between them. Per the germline V gene, CDR1 is SGHNT and CDR2 is YYREEE (reference sequence). The CDR3 nucleotides read TGTGCCAGCAGCTTGGTTCCGAGGATCCCTACGGACTACAGAGAGCAGTTCTTC. It yields the protein CASSLVPRIPTDYREQFF.

Details on this clonotype: The conserved closing phenylalanine or tryptophan is absent in this CDR3, likely reflecting a read error. The gene calls are TRBV3-1 and TRBJ1-1, with D perhaps TRBD1 (5 bases). Per the germline V gene, CDR1 is LGHDT and CDR2 is YNNKEL (reference sequence). The V gene lost 2 bases and the J gene lost 3 bases, with 7 bases spanning the gap. This CDR3 region has 13 residues. DNA for the CDR3: TGTGCCAGCAGCCAAACAGGAGACACTGAAGCTTTCTTA. Translating it yields CASSQTGDTEAFL.

This clonotype was recorded at least ten times. The chain has TRBV29-1 and TRBJ1-2; maybe TRBD1 (5 bases). Between the trimmed V and J ends, which lost 4 bases and 4 bases, there was a span of 13 bases. There are 13 residues in the CDR3. CDR1 is SQVTM, CDR2 ANQGSEA, per germline. CDR3 sequence reads: CSVGGAGPYGYTF. The DNA for the CDR3 is TGCAGCGTTGGTGGGGCAGGGCCCTATGGCTACACCTTC.

The chain employs TRBV18 and TRBJ2-1; 9 positions match TRBD2. Per germline, CDR1 KGHSH and CDR2 LQKENI. J gave up 1 base and V 4 bases, and 2 bases lay outside the gene matches. The CDR3 consists of 15 residues. Written as DNA, the CDR3 is TGTGCCAGCTCACTTAGCGGGGGTTCCTACAATGAGCAGTTCTTC. Its translation: CASSLSGGSYNEQFF.

Only a few counts were recorded for this clonotype. The V call is TRBV30, the J call TRBJ1-1; D gene uncertain. Deletions cut 3 bases from V and 1 base from J, with 3 bases between. The germline gives CDR1 GTSNPN, CDR2 SVGIG (reference sequence). The CDR3 loop spans 11 amino acids. The DNA for the CDR3 is TGTGCCTGGAGGGGGAACACTGAAGCTTTCTTT. It translates to CAWRGNTEAFF. Looking up the rest from reference TRBV30 and TRBJ1-1 gives the full variable domain: SQTIHQWPATLVQPVGSPLSLECTVEGTSNPNLYWYRQAAGRGLQLLFYSVGIGQISSEVPQNLSASRPQDRQFILSSKKLLLSDSGFYLCAWRGNTEAFFGQGTRLTVV.

This clonotype was seen at least ten times. The J gene is TRBJ2-6, the V gene TRBV4-1; possibly TRBD1 for D (6 bases). Trimming shortened V by 0 bases and J by 9 bases, and 12 bases separated the two germline ends. CDR3 length: 15 residues. CDR1 and CDR2 (germline): MGHRA, YSYEKL. The CDR3 loop reads CASSQDSGHSNVLTF. CDR3 sequence (DNA): TGCGCCAGCAGCCAAGACTCGGGACATAGCAACGTCCTGACTTTC.

This clonotype was seen many times. The chain combines TRBV24-1 with TRBJ1-1; D is possibly TRBD1 (6 bases). This CDR3 has 13 residues. V lost 5 bases and J lost 5, with 11 bases in between. CDR1 and CDR2 from the germline V gene are KGHDR and SFDVKD. The chain's CDR3 is CATSVPGATEAFF. The CDR3 region has the DNA TGTGCCACCAGTGTTCCAGGGGCGACTGAAGCTTTCTTT.

At least ten counts were recorded for this clonotype. The rearrangement joins TRBV28 to TRBJ2-5; maybe TRBD1 (7 bases). The V gene's germline CDR1 is MDHEN and CDR2 SYDVKM. The V end was cut by 3 bases, the J end by 2 bases, with 16 bases between. The CDR3 spans 16 residues. The CDR3 here is CASSFPGGIEQETQYF. CDR3 bases: TGTGCCAGCAGTTTCCCAGGGGGGATCGAACAAGAGACCCAGTACTTC.

This clonotype turned up a few times. The chain has TRBV12-3 or TRBV12-4 and TRBJ1-3; D may be TRBD1 (5 bases). This CDR3 has 14 residues. V shed 10 bases and J shed 1 base, with 14 bases lying between them. CDR3 DNA: TGTGCCATTAGCCGGGGGGGATCTGGAAACACCATATATTTT. Translating gives CAISRGGSGNTIYF.

This clonotype was detected ten times or more. V usage is TRBV18 and J usage is TRBJ2-5, with D perhaps being TRBD1 or TRBD2 (5 bases each). The CDR3 extends over 11 amino acids. Germline lookup yields CDR1 KGHSH and CDR2 LQKENI. Trimming took 3 bases from V and 7 from J, leaving 6 bases between them. For the CDR3, the DNA is TGTGCCAGCTCACCCGGGACGACCCAGTACTTC. Encoded protein: CASSPGTTQYF.

In its sample, this clonotype was seen many times. Here the CDR3 DNA reads TGCAGTGGTAGCGGCCGCAACTACAATGAGCAGTTCTTC. This encodes CSGSGRNYNEQFF. The gene calls are TRBV20-1 and TRBJ2-1; D may be TRBD2 (6 bases). Germline values: CDR1 DFQATT, CDR2 SNEGSKA (reference sequence). The length of the CDR3 is 13 residues. Deletions cut 7 bases from V and 3 bases from J, with 13 bases between.

This clonotype appeared many times. The chain recombines TRBV7-2 with TRBJ1-4, with D tentatively TRBD1 (5 bases). The CDR3 runs to 16 residues. Germline V gives CDR1 SGHTA, CDR2 FQGNSA. The V end was cut by 2 bases, the J end by 2 bases, with 12 bases between. CDR3 in DNA: TGTGCCAGCAGCTTACGCACTCGGGGCACTAATGAAAAACTGTTTTTT. Translated, it gives CASSLRTRGTNEKLFF.